These 25 T cell receptor beta chains were all obtained from the same sample, sequenced in a study of blood T cell repertoires in COVID-19. The table came from immunoSEQ multiplex PCR; TCRdb's copy has only in-frame clones and leaves some out. The data show 75,000 to 90,000 clones, around nine tenths seen once. Sample: peripheral blood. The receptors here all came from a man older than 75 with active or convalescent COVID-19.

V gene TRBV6-5 combines with J gene TRBJ1-2; TRBD1 might be the D (6 bases). CDR1 MNHEY and CDR2 SVGAGI come from the germline V gene. Trimming took off 5 bases at V and 4 bases at J, with 11 bases between the two ends. This CDR3 contains 13 residues. CDR3 in DNA: TGTGCCAGCAGTCCTACAGGGCGCTATGGCTACACCTTC. As protein: CASSPTGRYGYTF.

V is TRBV28 and J is TRBJ1-1; D gene uncertain. CDR1 is MDHEN and CDR2 is SYDVKM in the germline V gene. Trimming shortened V by 2 bases and J by 7 bases, and 8 bases separated the two germline ends. The CDR3 consists of 12 residues. The DNA of the CDR3 is TGTGCCAGCAGTTTAGCTGGGAGTGAAGCTTTCTTT. It yields the protein CASSLAGSEAFF. The whole variable domain, remainder taken from reference TRBV28 and TRBJ1-1, is DVKVTQSSRYLVKRTGEKVFLECVQDMDHENMFWYRQDPGLGLRLIYFSYDVKMKEKGDIPEGYSVSREKKERFSLILESASTNQTSMYLCASSLAGSEAFFGQGTRLTVV.

Only one count was recorded for this clone. The chain employs TRBV2 and TRBJ2-7; 7 bases agree with TRBD1. After removal of 6 bases from V and 6 bases from J, the junction contained 8 bases not matched to a gene. The CDR3 has 13 residues. The V gene's germline CDR1 is SNHLY and CDR2 FYNNEI. CDR3 amino acids: CASSRTGLSEQYV. CDR3 DNA sequence: TGTGCCAGCAGCCGGACAGGTCTCTCCGAGCAGTACGTC.

This clone was seen more than once but under ten times. The J gene is TRBJ1-1, the V gene TRBV12-3 or TRBV12-4; tentatively, D is TRBD1 (5 bases). CDR3 size: 12 residues. Trimming removed 3 bases at V and 10 bases at J, with 12 bases between. The CDR3 sequence is CASSFGWGGAFF. CDR3 sequence (DNA): TGTGCCAGCAGTTTTGGGTGGGGGGGAGCTTTCTTT.

Only one count was recorded for this clone. The rearrangement uses TRBV19 and TRBJ2-2; 7 nucleotides match TRBD1. Looked up from germline, CDR1 is LNHDA and CDR2 is SQIVND (reference sequence). V lost 4 bases to trimming and J lost 6 bases; unmatched junction nucleotides: 17. This CDR3 is 18 amino acids long. The CDR3 region has the DNA TGTGCCAGTAGTACCTTCCCCAACAGGGGCCATATGTCCGGGGAGCTGTTTTTT. Its translation is CASSTFPNRGHMSGELFF.

V is TRBV7-9 and J is TRBJ2-2; the D gene is possibly TRBD1 (6 bases). The CDR3 has 15 amino acids. Germline V gene sequence: CDR1 SEHNR, CDR2 FQNEAQ (reference sequence). The V end lost 5 bases, the J end lost 2 bases, and 12 bases lay between the germline ends. The CDR3 region is CASSPWTVNTGELFF. CDR3 bases: TGTGCCAGCAGCCCATGGACAGTCAACACCGGGGAGCTGTTTTTT.

This clone has just a few counts. The chain recombines TRBV20-1 with TRBJ1-5, with 7 bases fitting TRBD1. Germline CDR1 is DFQATT and CDR2 is SNEGSKA (reference sequence). The CDR3 spans 16 residues. V lost 3 bases to trimming and J lost 0 bases; unmatched junction nucleotides: 8. CDR3 in amino acids: CSASRGTEFSNQPQHF. CDR3 DNA: TGCAGTGCTAGTCGGGGGACAGAATTTAGCAATCAGCCCCAGCATTTT.

This clone was seen only once. The rearrangement joins TRBV28 to TRBJ1-5; no clear D. Looked up from germline, CDR1 is MDHEN and CDR2 is SYDVKM. CDR3 length: 15 amino acids. V lost 2 bases and J 6 bases, leaving 14 bases between the germline ends. The CDR3 nucleotides are TGTGCCAGCAGTTTAGGGCGGGGTTTGAGTCAGCCCCAGCATTTT. Amino acids: CASSLGRGLSQPQHF.

The V and J genes are TRBV14 and TRBJ2-2; 7 positions agree with TRBD2. Trimming at V came to 1 base and at J to 4 bases, leaving 3 bases not matched to a gene. Germline CDR1 reads SGHDN; CDR2 reads FVKESK. The CDR3 runs to 15 residues. As DNA, the CDR3 is TGTGCCAGCAGCCAAGGACTAGCCGGCACCGGGGAGCTGTTTTTT. This sequence encodes CASSQGLAGTGELFF. The full variable domain, completed using reference TRBV14 and TRBJ2-2, is EAGVTQFPSHSVIEKGQTVTLRCDPISGHDNLYWYRRVMGKEIKFLLHFVKESKQDESGMPNNRFLAERTGGTYSTLKVQPAELEDSGVYFCASSQGLAGTGELFFGEGSRLTVL.

The rearrangement joins TRBV3-1 (or the pseudogene TRBV3-2) to TRBJ1-2; D is possibly TRBD1 (5 bases). V dropped 3 bases and J dropped 7 bases, with 15 bases sitting between them. CDR3 size: 14 residues. Germline V gene lookup returns CDR1 LGHDT and CDR2 YNNKEL (reference sequence). Here the CDR3 reads CASSQSAGQRGYTF. The CDR3, as DNA: TGTGCCAGCAGCCAGAGCGCAGGGCAACGTGGCTACACCTTC.

V gene TRBV10-3 combines with J gene TRBJ1-2; a possible D gene is TRBD1 (6 bases). With 6 bases removed from V and 7 bases from J, the gap between germline ends came to 15 bases. The CDR3 spans 13 residues. Germline loops: CDR1 ENHRY, CDR2 SYGVKD. The CDR3 DNA reads TGTGCCATCAGAGCAGGGGACGTACCTGGCTACACCTTC. Protein: CAIRAGDVPGYTF.

The rearrangement uses TRBV7-2 and TRBJ2-5, with TRBD1 matching 9 bases. The J segment lost 5 bases and the V segment lost 0 bases, leaving 10 bases of the junction unmatched. Germline assignment: CDR1 SGHTA and CDR2 FQGNSA. The CDR3 loop spans 17 amino acids. The CDR3 DNA reads as TGTGCCAGCAGCTTAGCCATGGACAGGGGCCAGGGGGAGACCCAGTACTTC. This codes for CASSLAMDRGQGETQYF.

J is TRBJ1-5 and V is TRBV6-6, with TRBD1 matching 8 bases. The CDR3 runs to 16 residues. The V segment lost 4 bases and the J segment 7 bases; nucleotides outside the gene matches: 12. CDR1 and CDR2 (germline): MNHNY, SVGAGI (reference sequence). CDR3 sequence reads: CASSFQRTGNDQPQHF. The DNA of the CDR3 is TGTGCCAGCAGTTTCCAGAGGACAGGGAACGACCAGCCCCAGCATTTT.

The rearrangement links TRBV24-1 to TRBJ2-7, with TRBD1 as a possible D gene (5 bases). The CDR3 is 16 residues long. The germline V gene encodes CDR1 KGHDR and CDR2 SFDVKD. V gave up 2 bases and J gave up 0 bases, with 13 bases separating them. This CDR3 is CATSDYLGPSSYEQYV. DNA for the CDR3: TGTGCCACCAGTGATTACCTGGGGCCAAGCTCCTACGAGCAGTACGTC.

This chain connects TRBV11-2 to TRBJ1-1; D possibly corresponds to TRBD1 (5 bases). From germline, CDR1 is SGHAT and CDR2 FQNNGV. V lost 3 bases and J lost 1, with 12 bases in between. The CDR3 length is 15 residues. The CDR3 coding sequence is TGTGCCAGCAGCTTTCTCGGGGACTCGAACACTGAAGCTTTCTTT. Its protein is CASSFLGDSNTEAFF.

This chain connects TRBV11-2 to TRBJ2-7; 12 bases align to TRBD2. The V and J ends lost 5 bases and 7 bases, in that order; junction bases with no gene match: 12. Looked up from germline, CDR1 is SGHAT and CDR2 is FQNNGV. The CDR3 consists of 16 residues. CDR3 in amino acids: CASSPRRTSGMGEQYV. CDR3 coding DNA: TGTGCCAGCAGCCCCCGACGGACTAGCGGGATGGGGGAGCAGTACGTC.

The J gene is TRBJ2-7, the V gene TRBV18; D might be TRBD1 (6 bases). Trimming removed 4 bases from V and 3 bases from J, with 10 bases in between. Germline CDR1 KGHSH, CDR2 LQKENI. This CDR3 region has 13 residues. The CDR3 sequence: CASSRGTIYEQYV. In DNA, the CDR3 is TGTGCCAGCTCACGAGGGACAATCTACGAGCAGTACGTC.

The chain couples TRBV5-6 to TRBJ1-6, with 10 nucleotides matching TRBD1. V was clipped by 2 bases and J by 5 bases; unmatched bases: 4. This CDR3 is built from 16 residues. The germline V gene encodes CDR1 SGHDT and CDR2 YYEEEE. CDR3 sequence: CASSFPGQGNNSPLHF. The CDR3 coding sequence is TGTGCCAGCAGCTTTCCGGGACAGGGGAATAATTCACCCCTCCACTTT.

This clone has more than one count but fewer than ten. The chain carries TRBV4-1 and TRBJ2-1; 11 nucleotides match TRBD2. CDR1 is MGHRA and CDR2 is YSYEKL in the germline V gene. CDR3 length: 16 amino acids. V lost 4 bases and J lost 0; bases outside the gene matches: 2. The CDR3 DNA reads as TGCGCCAGCAGCCGGGGACTAGCGGACTCCTACAATGAGCAGTTCTTC. It is translated as CASSRGLADSYNEQFF.

This clone turned up a few times. The V and J genes are TRBV29-1 and TRBJ1-1, with D maybe TRBD1 (6 bases). The germline gives CDR1 SQVTM, CDR2 ANQGSEA. This CDR3 spans 13 amino acids. V lost 3 bases and J 3 bases, leaving 11 bases between the germline ends. CDR3 sequence (DNA): TGCAGCGTTGACGGGGGGCTTGACACTGAAGCTTTCTTT. Amino acid sequence: CSVDGGLDTEAFF.

The gene calls are TRBV19 and TRBJ2-1; the D gene is possibly TRBD1 (6 bases). The CDR3 extends over 15 amino acids. V lost 8 bases and J 1 base, leaving 15 bases between the germline ends. In germline, CDR1 is LNHDA, CDR2 SQIVND (reference sequence). In nucleotides, the CDR3 is TGTGCCAGTTCAACAGGGCGTCGGTCCTACAATGAGCAGTTCTTC. This sequence encodes CASSTGRRSYNEQFF.

The chain employs TRBV2 and TRBJ1-6, with D perhaps matching TRBD1 (6 bases). The germline CDR1 and CDR2 sequences are SNHLY and FYNNEI. Trimming took off 7 bases at V and 7 bases at J, with 20 bases between the two ends. The CDR3 contains 16 residues. The CDR3 here is CASTVYGQLTNSPLHF. The CDR3 coding sequence is TGTGCCAGCACCGTGTACGGACAGCTTACCAATTCACCCCTCCACTTT. Based on the CDR3 plus reference TRBV2 and TRBJ1-6, the full variable domain is EPEVTQTPSHQVTQMGQEVILRCVPISNHLYFYWYRQILGQKVEFLVSFYNNEISEKSEIFDDQFSVERPDGSNFTLKIRSTKLEDSAMYFCASTVYGQLTNSPLHFGNGTRLTVT.

The chain links TRBV7-8 to TRBJ2-3, with D maybe TRBD2 (6 bases). The CDR3 consists of 15 residues. Germline CDR1 and CDR2: SGHVS and FQNEAQ. V lost 3 bases and J 4 bases, leaving 14 bases between the germline ends. CDR3 in DNA: TGTGCCAGCAGCTTGGGCGGGAATCCGGCAGATACGCAGTATTTT. It translates to CASSLGGNPADTQYF. The complete variable domain, with remaining parts taken from reference TRBV7-8 and TRBJ2-3, reads GAGVSQSPRYKVAKRGQDVALRCDPISGHVSLFWYQQALGQGPEFLTYFQNEAQLDKSGLPSDRFFAERPEGSVSTLKIQRTQQEDSAVYLCASSLGGNPADTQYFGPGTRLTVL.

The V gene is TRBV6-5, the J gene TRBJ2-1; 11 bases are shared with TRBD2. Per the germline V gene, CDR1 is MNHEY and CDR2 is SVGAGI. The CDR3 totals 15 residues. V was clipped by 4 bases and J by 7 bases; unmatched bases: 6. CDR3 bases: TGTGCCAGCAGTTCCCCTAGCGGGGGGCTGAATGAGCAGTTCTTC. Residues: CASSSPSGGLNEQFF.

The rearrangement links TRBV3-1 (or the pseudogene TRBV3-2) to TRBJ1-2; D is undetermined. V lost 0 bases, J lost 8 bases, and 16 bases lay in between. This CDR3 is built from 15 residues. Germline lookup yields CDR1 LGHDT and CDR2 YNNKEL (reference sequence). CDR3: CASSQDPGSRGGYTF. The CDR3 DNA sequence: TGTGCCAGCAGCCAAGATCCTGGGAGTCGAGGGGGCTACACCTTC.